The TCR beta chain under discussion was sequenced for a study of cytomegalovirus exposure and HLA in healthy donors. Broader study findings: Presence/absence analyses supposed approximately even sequencing depth among donors. Fewer N-insertions (relative to the approximately 700-donor mean) were reportedly seen in an Asian-associated ancestry cluster in a later analysis.

Primers for the PCR totalled 60 Vbeta and 13 Jbeta. TCRdb's table, derived via immunoSEQ multiplex PCR, lists solely in-frame clones and lacks some. The sample carries about 97,000 clones, roughly 74% recorded once. The CDR3 is 15 amino acids. Trimming at V came to 5 bases and at J to 2 bases, leaving 2 bases not matched to a gene. In germline, CDR1 is LNHNV, CDR2 YYDKDF (reference sequence). This clone appeared once. Its target is unknown. This rearrangement joins TRBV15 to TRBJ2-5, with 13 bases matching TRBD2. Sequenced material: PBMCs. The source is a woman aged 40 to 55 in good health and CMV-seronegative. In DNA form, the CDR3 reads TGTGCCACCAGCTCACTAGCGGGGGGGCAAGAGACCCAGTACTTC. Its translation is CATSSLAGGQETQYF. The whole variable domain, remainder taken from reference TRBV15 and TRBJ2-5, is DAMVIQNPRYQVTQFGKPVTLSCSQTLNHNVMYWYQQKSSQAPKLLFHYYDKDFNNEADTPDNFQSRRPNTSFCFLDIRSPGLGDTAMYLCATSSLAGGQETQYFGPGTRLLVL.